This T cell receptor (beta chain) was retrieved from a study of blood T cell repertoires in COVID-19. At the level of the study: Acute and convalescent COVID-19 samples came from the United States, Italy and Spain. The analysed material was cDNA or gDNA that came from T cells, B-cell-depleted T cells, or PBMCs.

V lost 7 bases to trimming and J lost 0 bases; unmatched junction nucleotides: 3. CDR3 length: 14 residues. The germline V gene has CDR1 LNHDA and CDR2 SQIVND (reference sequence). As originally analysed: Estimates of nucleated cell counts were drawn from the amplification of reference gene primers. The assay was immunoSEQ multiplex PCR, and TCRdb's table has in-frame clones only and misses some. That table is the source of V, J and clone size, and D and trimming were worked out from the DNA. Of 85,000 to 95,000 clones listed, around 87% were seen once; the top ten hold 7% to 8%. This chain uses TRBV19 with TRBJ1-5; 7 nucleotides agree with TRBD1. This clonotype originated in a human donor with acute or convalescent COVID-19. The donor label of this sample is uncertain. Sample: peripheral blood. The CDR3 DNA reads as TGTGCCAGTATCGACAGGGATAGCAATCAGCCCCAGCATTTT. As protein: CASIDRDSNQPQHF.